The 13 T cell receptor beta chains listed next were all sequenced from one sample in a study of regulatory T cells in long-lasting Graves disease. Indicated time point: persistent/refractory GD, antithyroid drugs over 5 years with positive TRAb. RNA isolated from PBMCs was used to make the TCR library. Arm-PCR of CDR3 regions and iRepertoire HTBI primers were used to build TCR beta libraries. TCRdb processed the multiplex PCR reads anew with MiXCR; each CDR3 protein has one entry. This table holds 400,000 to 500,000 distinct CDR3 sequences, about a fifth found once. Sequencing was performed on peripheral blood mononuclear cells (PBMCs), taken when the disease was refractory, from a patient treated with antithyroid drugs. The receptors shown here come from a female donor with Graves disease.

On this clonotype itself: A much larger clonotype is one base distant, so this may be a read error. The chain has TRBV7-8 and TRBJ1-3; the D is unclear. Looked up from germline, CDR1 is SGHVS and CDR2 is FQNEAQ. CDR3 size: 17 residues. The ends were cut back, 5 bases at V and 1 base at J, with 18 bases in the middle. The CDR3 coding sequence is TGTGCCAGCAGCCCTACCGCGGCAGGCGCTTCTGGAAACACCATATATTTT. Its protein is CASSPTAAGASGNTIYF. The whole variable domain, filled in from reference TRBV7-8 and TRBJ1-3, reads GAGVSQSPRYKVAKRGQDVALRCDPISGHVSLFWYQQALGQGPEFLTYFQNEAQLDKSGLPSDRFFAERPEGSVSTLKIQRTQQEDSAVYLCASSPTAAGASGNTIYFGEGSWLTVV.

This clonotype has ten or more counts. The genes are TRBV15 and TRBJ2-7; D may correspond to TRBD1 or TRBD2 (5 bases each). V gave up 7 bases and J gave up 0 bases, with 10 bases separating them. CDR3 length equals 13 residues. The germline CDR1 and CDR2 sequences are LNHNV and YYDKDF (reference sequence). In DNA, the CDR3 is TGTGCCACCACCGAGGGGCACTCCTACGAGCAGTACTTC. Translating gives CATTEGHSYEQYF.

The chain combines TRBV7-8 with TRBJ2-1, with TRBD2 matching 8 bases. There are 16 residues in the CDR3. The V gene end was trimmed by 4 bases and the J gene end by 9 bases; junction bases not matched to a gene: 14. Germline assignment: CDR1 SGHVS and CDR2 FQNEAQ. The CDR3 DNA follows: TGTGCCAGCAGCTCCCCGCTAAGCGGGAGAGTGGGTGAGCAGTTCTTC. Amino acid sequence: CASSSPLSGRVGEQFF.

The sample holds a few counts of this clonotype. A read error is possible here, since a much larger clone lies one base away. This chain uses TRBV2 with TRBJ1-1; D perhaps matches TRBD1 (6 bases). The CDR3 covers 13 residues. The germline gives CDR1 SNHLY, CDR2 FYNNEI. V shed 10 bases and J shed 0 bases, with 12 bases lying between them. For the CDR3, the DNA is TGTGCCACCGTTGACAGGATGAACACTGAAGCTTTCTTT. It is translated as CATVDRMNTEAFF. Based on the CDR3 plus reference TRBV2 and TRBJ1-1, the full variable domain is EPEVTQTPSHQVTQMGQEVILRCVPISNHLYFYWYRQILGQKVEFLVSFYNNEISEKSEIFDDQFSVERPDGSNFTLKIRSTKLEDSAMYFCATVDRMNTEAFFGQGTRLTVV.

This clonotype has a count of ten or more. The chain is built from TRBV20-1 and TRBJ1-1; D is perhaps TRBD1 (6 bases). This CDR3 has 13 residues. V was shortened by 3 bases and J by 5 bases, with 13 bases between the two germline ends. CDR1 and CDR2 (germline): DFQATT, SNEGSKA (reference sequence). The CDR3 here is CSASYRVGTEAFF. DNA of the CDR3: TGCAGTGCTAGCTACAGGGTAGGAACTGAAGCTTTCTTT.

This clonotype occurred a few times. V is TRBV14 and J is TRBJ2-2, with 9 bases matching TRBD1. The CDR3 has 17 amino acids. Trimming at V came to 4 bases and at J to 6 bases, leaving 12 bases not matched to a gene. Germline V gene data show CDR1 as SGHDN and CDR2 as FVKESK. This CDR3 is CASSPPDTGGLPGELFF. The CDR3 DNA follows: TGTGCCAGCAGCCCCCCGGATACAGGGGGCCTCCCCGGGGAGCTGTTTTTT. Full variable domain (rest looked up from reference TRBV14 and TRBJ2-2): EAGVTQFPSHSVIEKGQTVTLRCDPISGHDNLYWYRRVMGKEIKFLLHFVKESKQDESGMPNNRFLAERTGGTYSTLKVQPAELEDSGVYFCASSPPDTGGLPGELFFGEGSRLTVL.

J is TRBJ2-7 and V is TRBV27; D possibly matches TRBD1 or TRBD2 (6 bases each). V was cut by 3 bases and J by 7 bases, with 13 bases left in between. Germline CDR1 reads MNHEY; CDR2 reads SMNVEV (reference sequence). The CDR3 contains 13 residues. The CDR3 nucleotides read TGTGCCAGCAGTTTCTGGGGGGCGAGGGAGCAGTACTTC. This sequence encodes CASSFWGAREQYF.

The CDR3 DNA reads as TGTGCCAGCAGTTTCATAGGGAGCAATGAGCAGTTCTTC. Translated: CASSFIGSNEQFF. The gene calls are TRBV27 and TRBJ2-1, with D perhaps matching TRBD2 (5 bases). V was cut by 3 bases and J by 6 bases, with 9 bases left in between. Germline V lookup: CDR1 MNHEY, CDR2 SMNVEV (reference sequence). The CDR3 spans 13 residues.

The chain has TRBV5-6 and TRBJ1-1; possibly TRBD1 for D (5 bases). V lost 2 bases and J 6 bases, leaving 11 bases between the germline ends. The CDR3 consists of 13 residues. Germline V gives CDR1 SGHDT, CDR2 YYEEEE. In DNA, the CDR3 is TGTGCCAGCAGCTTTGGGGACGGGCCTGAAGCTTTCTTT. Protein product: CASSFGDGPEAFF.

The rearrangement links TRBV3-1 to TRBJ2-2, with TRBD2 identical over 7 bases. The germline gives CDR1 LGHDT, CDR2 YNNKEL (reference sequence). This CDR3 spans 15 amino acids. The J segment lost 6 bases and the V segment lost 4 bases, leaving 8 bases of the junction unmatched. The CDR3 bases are TGTGCCAGCAGCCTCAAGGCGGGAGTGGCCGGGGAGCTGTTTTTT. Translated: CASSLKAGVAGELFF.

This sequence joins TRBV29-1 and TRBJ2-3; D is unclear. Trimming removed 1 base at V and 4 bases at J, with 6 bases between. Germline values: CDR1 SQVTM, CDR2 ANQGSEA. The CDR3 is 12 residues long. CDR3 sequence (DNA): TGCAGCGTTGAAGGAGCCGCAGATACGCAGTATTTT. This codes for CSVEGAADTQYF.

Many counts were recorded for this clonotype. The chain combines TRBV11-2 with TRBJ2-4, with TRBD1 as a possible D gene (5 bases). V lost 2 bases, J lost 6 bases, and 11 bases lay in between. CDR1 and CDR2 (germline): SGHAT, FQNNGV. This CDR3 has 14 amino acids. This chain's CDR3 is CASSLPGWGNIQYF. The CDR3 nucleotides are TGTGCCAGCAGCTTACCAGGGTGGGGAAACATTCAGTACTTC.

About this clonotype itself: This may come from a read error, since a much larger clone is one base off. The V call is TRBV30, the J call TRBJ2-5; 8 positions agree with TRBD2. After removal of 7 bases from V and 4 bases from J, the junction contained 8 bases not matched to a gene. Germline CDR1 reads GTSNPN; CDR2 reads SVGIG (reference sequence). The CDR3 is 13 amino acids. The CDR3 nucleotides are TGTGCCTCAACCCTAACTAGCGGAGAGACCCAGTACTTC. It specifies CASTLTSGETQYF.